This T cell receptor (beta chain) was sequenced in a study of cytomegalovirus exposure and HLA in healthy donors. Regarding the study as a whole: Trimming of TCR beta V- and J-genes showed a link, identified in a later analysis, to a missense DCLRE1C variant.

Germline loops: CDR1 SGHDT, CDR2 YYEEEE. This CDR3 comprises 15 residues. V was trimmed by 3 bases and J by 10 bases, leaving 17 bases between them. As for this clone: What it binds is not known.

Primers: 60 Vbeta forward and 13 Jbeta reverse. Clones were sequenced by immunoSEQ multiplex PCR, and TCRdb holds only the in-frame ones, with some missing. This listing includes about 110,000 clones. What was sequenced was PBMCs. This chain uses TRBV5-6 with TRBJ1-6; D gene uncertain. This receptor was taken from a man aged 25 to 40 in good health and CMV-seronegative. CDR3 nucleotide sequence: TGTGCCAGCAGCTGGGAGGAACGAAGAAACTCACCCCTCCACTTT. Its protein is CASSWEERRNSPLHF.